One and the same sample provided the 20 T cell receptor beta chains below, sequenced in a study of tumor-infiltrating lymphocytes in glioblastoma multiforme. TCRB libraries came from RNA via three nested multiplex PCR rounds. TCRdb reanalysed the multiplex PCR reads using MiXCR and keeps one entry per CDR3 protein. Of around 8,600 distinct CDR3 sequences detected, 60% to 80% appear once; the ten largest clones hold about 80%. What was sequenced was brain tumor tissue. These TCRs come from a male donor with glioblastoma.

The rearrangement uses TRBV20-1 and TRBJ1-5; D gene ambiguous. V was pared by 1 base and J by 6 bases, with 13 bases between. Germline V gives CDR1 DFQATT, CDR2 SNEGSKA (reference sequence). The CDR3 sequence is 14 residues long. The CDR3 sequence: CSARGRTGGQPQHF. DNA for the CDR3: TGCAGTGCTAGAGGTCGGACGGGTGGTCAGCCCCAGCATTTT.

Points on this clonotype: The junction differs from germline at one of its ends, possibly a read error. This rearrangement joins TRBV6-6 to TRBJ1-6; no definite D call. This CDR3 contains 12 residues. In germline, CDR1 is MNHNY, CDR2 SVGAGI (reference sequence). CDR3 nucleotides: TGTGCCAGCAGTCTAGGACGGAATCCTGGGGTTTTT. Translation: CASSLGRNPGVF.

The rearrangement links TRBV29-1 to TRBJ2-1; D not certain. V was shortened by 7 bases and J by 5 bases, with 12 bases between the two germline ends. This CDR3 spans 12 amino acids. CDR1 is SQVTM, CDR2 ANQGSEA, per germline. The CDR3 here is CSAGFGDNEQFF. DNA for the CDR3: TGCAGCGCGGGCTTTGGGGACAATGAGCAGTTCTTC.

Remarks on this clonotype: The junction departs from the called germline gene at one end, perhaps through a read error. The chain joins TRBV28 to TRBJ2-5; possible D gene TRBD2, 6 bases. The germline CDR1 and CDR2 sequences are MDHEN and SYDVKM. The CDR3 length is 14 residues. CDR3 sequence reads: CTSSLGGFQETQYF. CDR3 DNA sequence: TGTACCAGCAGCCTGGGAGGATTCCAAGAGACCCAATACTTC.

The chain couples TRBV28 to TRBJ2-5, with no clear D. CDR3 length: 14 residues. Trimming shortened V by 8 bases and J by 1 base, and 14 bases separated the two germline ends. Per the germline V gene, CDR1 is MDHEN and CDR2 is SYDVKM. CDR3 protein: CASGLGRFQETQYF. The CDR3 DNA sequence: TGTGCCAGCGGCCTGGGAAGATTCCAAGAGACCCAGTACTTC. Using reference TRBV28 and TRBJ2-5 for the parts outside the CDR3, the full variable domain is DVKVTQSSRYLVKRTGEKVFLECVQDMDHENMFWYRQDPGLGLRLIYFSYDVKMKEKGDIPEGYSVSREKKERFSLILESASTNQTSMYLCASGLGRFQETQYFGPGTRLLVL.

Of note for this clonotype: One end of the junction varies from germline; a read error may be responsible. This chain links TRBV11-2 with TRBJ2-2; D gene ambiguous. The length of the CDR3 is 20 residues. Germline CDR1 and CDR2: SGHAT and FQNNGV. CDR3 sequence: CASNPSFGQGLAVSTRELFF. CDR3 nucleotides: TGTGCCAGCAACCCCTCATTCGGCCAAGGGCTCGCGGTAAGCACCAGGGAGCTGTTTTTT.

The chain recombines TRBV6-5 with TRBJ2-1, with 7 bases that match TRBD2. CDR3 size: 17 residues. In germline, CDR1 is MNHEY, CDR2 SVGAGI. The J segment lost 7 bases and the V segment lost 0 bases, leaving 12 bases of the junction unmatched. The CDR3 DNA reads TGTGCCAGCAGTTACTCGGGCGGGGGAAGGACGTGGAATGAGCAGTTCTTC. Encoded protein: CASSYSGGGRTWNEQFF.

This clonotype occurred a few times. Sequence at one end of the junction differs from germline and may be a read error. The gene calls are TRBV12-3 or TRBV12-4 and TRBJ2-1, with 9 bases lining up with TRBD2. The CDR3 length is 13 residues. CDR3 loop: CVSRLAGYNGQFF. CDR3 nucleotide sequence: TGTGTCAGCAGGCTAGCGGGATACAATGGGCAGTTCTTC.

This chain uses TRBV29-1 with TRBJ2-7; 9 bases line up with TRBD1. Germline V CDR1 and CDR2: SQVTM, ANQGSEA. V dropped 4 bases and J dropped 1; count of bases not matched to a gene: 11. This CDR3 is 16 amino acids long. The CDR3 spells CSVARTGTGYSYEQYF. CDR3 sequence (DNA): TGCAGCGTTGCAAGGACAGGGACAGGGTATTCCTACGAGCAGTACTTC.

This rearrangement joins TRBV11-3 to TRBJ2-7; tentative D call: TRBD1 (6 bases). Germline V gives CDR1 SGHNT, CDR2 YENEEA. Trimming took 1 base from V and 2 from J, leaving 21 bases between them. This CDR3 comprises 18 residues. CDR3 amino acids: CASSLGDTFTDRAYEQYF. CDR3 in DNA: TGTGCCAGCAGCTTAGGCGATACTTTCACGGACAGAGCCTACGAGCAGTACTTC.

CDR3 nucleotide sequence: TGTGCCAGCACCCCAGAAGGGGGGTCGTCCTACGAGCAGTACTTC. Translation: CASTPEGGSSYEQYF. The genes are TRBV11-2 and TRBJ2-7; the D gene could be TRBD1 or TRBD2 (6 bases each). Germline-derived CDR1 and CDR2 are SGHAT and FQNNGV. V was clipped by 7 bases and J by 1 base, with 17 bases between them. The CDR3 is 15 amino acids.

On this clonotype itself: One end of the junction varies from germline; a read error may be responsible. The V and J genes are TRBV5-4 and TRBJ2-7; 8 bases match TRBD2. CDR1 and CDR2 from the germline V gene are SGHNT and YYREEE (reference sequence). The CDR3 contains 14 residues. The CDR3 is CASSLRSGSDERYF. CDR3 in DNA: TGCGCCAGCAGCTTAAGGAGCGGGAGCGACGAGCGGTACTTC.

In DNA form, the CDR3 reads TGCGCCAGCAGCCAACTGACGGCTAATGAAAAACTGTTTTTT. It is translated as CASSQLTANEKLFF. The V and J genes are TRBV4-1 and TRBJ1-4, with D uncertain. Trimming took off 2 bases at V and 3 bases at J, with 7 bases between the two ends. CDR3 length equals 14 residues. Germline lookup yields CDR1 MGHRA and CDR2 YSYEKL.

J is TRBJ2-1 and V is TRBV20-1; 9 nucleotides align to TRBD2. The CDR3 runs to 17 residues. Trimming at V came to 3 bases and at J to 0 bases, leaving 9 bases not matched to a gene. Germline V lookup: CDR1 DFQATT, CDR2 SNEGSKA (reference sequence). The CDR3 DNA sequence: TGCAGTGCTAGCGGCATAGCGGGAGCCTCCTCCTACAATGAGCAGTTCTTC. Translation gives CSASGIAGASSYNEQFF.

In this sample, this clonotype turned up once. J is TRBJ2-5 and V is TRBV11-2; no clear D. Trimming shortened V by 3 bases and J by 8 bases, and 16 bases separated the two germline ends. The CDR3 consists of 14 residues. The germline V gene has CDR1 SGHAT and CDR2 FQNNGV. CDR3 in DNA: TGTGCCAGCAGCTTTAGCACCAGCAAAGGAACCCAGTACTTC. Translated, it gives CASSFSTSKGTQYF.

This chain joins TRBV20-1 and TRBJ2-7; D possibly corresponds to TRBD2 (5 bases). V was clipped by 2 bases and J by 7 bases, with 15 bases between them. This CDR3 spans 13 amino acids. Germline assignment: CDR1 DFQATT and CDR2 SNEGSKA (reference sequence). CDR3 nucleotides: TGCAGTGCTAGATTAACTGGGTCGGGAGAGCAGTACTTC. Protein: CSARLTGSGEQYF.

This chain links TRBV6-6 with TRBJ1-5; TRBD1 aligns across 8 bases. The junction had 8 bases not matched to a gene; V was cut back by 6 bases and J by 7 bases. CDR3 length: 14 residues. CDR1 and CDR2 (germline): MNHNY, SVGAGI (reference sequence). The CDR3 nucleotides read TGTGCCAGCAGAAGTCAGGGGGCCAGACAGCCCCAGCATTTT. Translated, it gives CASRSQGARQPQHF.

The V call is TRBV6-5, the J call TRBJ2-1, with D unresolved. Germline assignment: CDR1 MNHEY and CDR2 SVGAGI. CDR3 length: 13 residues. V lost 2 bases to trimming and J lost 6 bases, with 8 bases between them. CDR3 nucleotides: TGTGCCAGCAGTTACGCGATGTCCAATGAGCAGTTCTTC. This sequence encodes CASSYAMSNEQFF.

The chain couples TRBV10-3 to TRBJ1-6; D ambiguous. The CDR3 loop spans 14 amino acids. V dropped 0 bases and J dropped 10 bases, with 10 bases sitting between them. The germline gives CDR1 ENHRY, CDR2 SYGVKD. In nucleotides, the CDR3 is TGTGCCATCAGTGAGTCGTCAGAAAGATCACCCCTCCACTTT. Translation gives CAISESSERSPLHF.

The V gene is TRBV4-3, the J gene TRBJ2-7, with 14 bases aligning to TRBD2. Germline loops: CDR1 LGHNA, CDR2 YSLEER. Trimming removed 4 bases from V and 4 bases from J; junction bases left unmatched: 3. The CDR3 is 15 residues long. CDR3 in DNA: TGCGCCAGCAGCCTCGGGACTAGCGGGAGTTACGAGCAGTACTTC. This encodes CASSLGTSGSYEQYF.